The 15 T cell receptor beta chains listed next were all sequenced from one sample in a study of beta chain features in type 1 diabetes. Isolated RNA was reverse transcribed in full, so expressed TCRB transcripts were sequenced. Some clones are missing from TCRdb's copy, which holds only in-frame ones; the method was immunoSEQ multiplex PCR. Of 680,000 or so clones in the sample, roughly 12% were seen once. Study observations and caveats: Among patients with Type 1 diabetes, TCRB CDR3s were moderately but significantly shorter in every one of the four CD4+ subsets.

These TCRs' antigens remain unknown. Material: naive CD4+ T cells from blood. The receptors originated from a man between 18 and 29 years old with type 1 diabetes.

The chain links TRBV10-2 to TRBJ1-1; D is uncertain. Germline values: CDR1 WSHSY, CDR2 SAAADI. Trimming took 4 bases from V and 5 from J, leaving 8 bases between them. The CDR3 covers 12 residues. CDR3 in amino acids: CASSVGFTEAFF. The CDR3 coding sequence is TGCGCCAGCAGTGTGGGTTTTACTGAAGCTTTCTTT.

This clone was picked up a small number of times. This sequence joins TRBV19 and TRBJ1-1; 9 bases are a match to TRBD1. Unmatched junction bases numbered 4, after V lost 5 bases and J lost 0 bases. Germline CDR1 and CDR2: LNHDA and SQIVND (reference sequence). The CDR3 has 15 residues. The CDR3 DNA reads as TGTGCCAGTAGTGTACGGACAGGGGTGAACACTGAAGCTTTCTTT. Amino acids: CASSVRTGVNTEAFF. Full variable domain (missing parts from reference TRBV19 and TRBJ1-1): DGGITQSPKYLFRKEGQNVTLSCEQNLNHDAMYWYRQDPGQGLRLIYYSQIVNDFQKGDIAEGYSVSREKKESFPLTVTSAQKNPTAFYLCASSVRTGVNTEAFFGQGTRLTVV.

V usage is TRBV5-1 and J usage is TRBJ2-1; 9 bases map to TRBD2. V lost 0 bases and J lost 8; bases outside the gene matches: 9. Germline-derived CDR1 and CDR2 are SGHRS and YFSETQ. CDR3 size: 16 residues. CDR3 nucleotide sequence: TGCGCCAGCAGCTTGGCCGGGGGACTAGCTGTCGATGAGCAGTTCTTC. Amino acids: CASSLAGGLAVDEQFF.

The chain employs TRBV7-3 and TRBJ2-6; D possibly corresponds to TRBD2 (6 bases). The CDR3 runs to 15 residues. Germline CDR1 reads SGHTA; CDR2 reads FQGTGA. V lost 6 bases and J 2 bases, leaving 11 bases between the germline ends. CDR3 DNA sequence: TGTGCCAGCAGATTAGGCGGGGCTGGGGCCAACGTCCTGACTTTC. It yields the protein CASRLGGAGANVLTF.

The gene calls are TRBV21-1 and TRBJ2-7; TRBD1, the D gene given by the table, was not confirmed from the DNA. TRBV21-1 is designated a pseudogene. The CDR3 has 18 residues. The CDR3 sequence: CASSKEDSRSFVSYEQYF. As DNA, the CDR3 is TGTGCCAGCAGCAAAGAAGACAGCCGGTCCTTCGTCTCCTACGAGCAGTACTTC.

The chain has TRBV6-1 and TRBJ1-5; maybe TRBD1 (6 bases). The V end was cut by 10 bases, the J end by 2 bases, with 15 bases between. Germline V gene sequence: CDR1 MNHNS, CDR2 SASEGT. The CDR3 is made up of 14 amino acids. The CDR3: CATRQAGGNQPQHF. The CDR3 DNA reads TGTGCCACCAGACAGGCTGGCGGCAATCAGCCCCAGCATTTT.

This clone appeared a few times. One junction end disagrees with the germline gene, perhaps due to a read error. The CDR3 is CAISDGQWRHNEQFF. The CDR3 nucleotides read TGTGCCATCAGTGACGGTCAGTGGAGACACAACGAGCAGTTCTTC. The chain has TRBV6-6 and TRBJ2-1; no reliable D call. From germline, CDR1 is MNHNY and CDR2 SVGAGI (reference sequence). CDR3 length: 15 residues.

The V and J genes are TRBV6-5 and TRBJ1-2; D is perhaps TRBD1 (5 bases). CDR1 MNHEY and CDR2 SVGAGI come from the germline V gene. Trimming pared 6 bases from V and 6 bases from J, leaving 11 bases between. CDR3 length: 12 amino acids. Written as DNA, the CDR3 is TGTGCCAGCAGGTCTCAGGGTAATGGCTACACCTTC. This encodes CASRSQGNGYTF.

This chain links TRBV25-1 with TRBJ1-4, with D possibly TRBD1 on 5 matching bases. From germline, CDR1 is MGHDK and CDR2 SYGVNS. CDR3 length equals 14 residues. Trimming pared 10 bases from V and 7 bases from J, leaving 19 bases between. The CDR3 spells CATAGTPLGEKLFF. CDR3 sequence (DNA): TGTGCCACCGCTGGGACTCCACTAGGTGAAAAACTGTTTTTT.

This clone has a handful of counts. The chain combines TRBV5-1 with TRBJ2-1, with TRBD1 matching over 9 bases. This CDR3 is 14 amino acids long. V lost 4 bases, J lost 5 bases, and 4 bases stayed unmatched. Germline V CDR1 and CDR2: SGHRS, YFSETQ. The CDR3 here is CASSKDRGHNEQFF. DNA for the CDR3: TGCGCCAGCAGCAAGGACAGGGGTCACAATGAGCAGTTCTTC.

The chain has TRBV9 and TRBJ1-1; D gene uncertain. Trimming left V 3 bases short and J 1 base short, with 10 bases between. Germline CDR1 SGDLS, CDR2 YYNGEE. CDR3 length equals 14 residues. The CDR3 protein is CASSADPRNTEAFF. The CDR3 DNA sequence: TGTGCCAGCAGCGCCGACCCACGGAACACTGAAGCTTTCTTT.

A few counts support this clone. This chain uses TRBV12-5 with TRBJ2-5, with a weak D call TRBD2 (6 bases). CDR1 and CDR2 from the germline V gene are LGHNT and FRNRAP. This CDR3 contains 15 residues. V was cut by 4 bases and J by 5 bases, with 17 bases left in between. The CDR3 reads CASGSPQTGGETQYF. The DNA for the CDR3 is TGTGCTAGTGGTTCCCCCCAAACAGGAGGGGAGACCCAGTACTTC.

The rearrangement uses TRBV29-1 and TRBJ1-1; D uncertain. This CDR3 contains 14 residues. The V gene's germline CDR1 is SQVTM and CDR2 ANQGSEA. Trimming cost V 2 bases and J 0 bases, with 10 bases left between them. In DNA form, the CDR3 reads TGCAGCGTTGAACGGTCAACTTTGAACACTGAAGCTTTCTTT. This sequence encodes CSVERSTLNTEAFF.

The table lists this clone with a few counts. The chain combines TRBV28 with TRBJ1-1; no clear D. CDR3 length equals 12 residues. CDR1 is MDHEN and CDR2 is SYDVKM in the germline V gene. Trimming stripped 2 bases from V and 6 bases from J, with 7 bases between. Here the CDR3 reads CASSLVVAEAFF. CDR3 coding DNA: TGTGCCAGCAGTTTAGTGGTTGCTGAAGCTTTCTTT.

The chain has TRBV7-6 and TRBJ1-1; 8 positions match TRBD1. The V segment lost 5 bases and the J segment 3 bases; nucleotides outside the gene matches: 5. Germline V CDR1 and CDR2: SGHVS, FNYEAQ. This CDR3 contains 14 residues. The DNA of the CDR3 is TGTGCCAGCAGCCTTGGACAGGGTCACACTGAAGCTTTCTTT. This codes for CASSLGQGHTEAFF.